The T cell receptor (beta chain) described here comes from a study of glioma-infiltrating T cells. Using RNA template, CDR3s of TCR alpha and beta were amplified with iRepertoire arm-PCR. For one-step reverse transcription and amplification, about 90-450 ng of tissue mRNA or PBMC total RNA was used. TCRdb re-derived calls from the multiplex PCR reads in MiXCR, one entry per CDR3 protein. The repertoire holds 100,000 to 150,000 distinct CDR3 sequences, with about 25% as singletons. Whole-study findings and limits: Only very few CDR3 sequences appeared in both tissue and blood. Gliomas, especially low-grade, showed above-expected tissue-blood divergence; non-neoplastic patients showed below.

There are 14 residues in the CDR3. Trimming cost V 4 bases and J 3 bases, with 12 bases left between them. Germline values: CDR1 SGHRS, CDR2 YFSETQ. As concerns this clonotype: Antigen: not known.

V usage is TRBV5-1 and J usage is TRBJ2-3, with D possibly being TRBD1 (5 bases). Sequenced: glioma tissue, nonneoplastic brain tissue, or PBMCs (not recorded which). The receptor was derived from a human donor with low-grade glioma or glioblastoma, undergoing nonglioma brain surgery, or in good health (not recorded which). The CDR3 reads CASSLSTETDTQYF. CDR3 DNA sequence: TGCGCCAGCAGCCTGTCGACAGAAACAGATACGCAGTATTTT.